These 13 T cell receptor beta chains came from one sample sequenced in a study of T-cell memory formation after mild COVID-19. TCRdb re-derived calls from the 5' RACE reads in MiXCR, one entry per CDR3 protein. The sample has 55,000 to 75,000 distinct CDR3 sequences; 25% to 30% are singletons. What was sequenced was PBMCs or a T cell subset sorted from them (not recorded which). These TCRs come from a man between 18 and 29 years old who had mild COVID-19 (a few samples of this study predate the infection). Cell type and time point are not known.

This chain uses TRBV10-3 with TRBJ1-3, with D perhaps TRBD1 (6 bases). This CDR3 is 15 amino acids long. CDR1 ENHRY and CDR2 SYGVKD come from the germline V gene. The ends were cut back, 7 bases at V and 0 bases at J, with 13 bases in the middle. The CDR3 DNA sequence: TGTGCCATCACTCCAGACAGGCTCTCTGGAAACACCATATATTTT. Residues: CAITPDRLSGNTIYF.

The chain carries TRBV7-6 and TRBJ1-4, with D possibly being TRBD1 (6 bases). Trimming took 9 bases from V and 0 from J, leaving 29 bases between them. CDR3 length: 20 residues. The germline CDR1 and CDR2 sequences are SGHVS and FNYEAQ. The CDR3 nucleotides read TGTGCCAGAGTCGTCGGGAATACAGGGCCCCCCTTTGCAACTAATGAAAAACTGTTTTTT. Residues: CARVVGNTGPPFATNEKLFF.

The V call is TRBV7-3, the J call TRBJ2-3; D unresolved. The V end was cut by 0 bases, the J end by 0 bases, with 7 bases between. The CDR3 consists of 15 residues. Germline assignment: CDR1 SGHTA and CDR2 FQGTGA. For the CDR3, the DNA is TGTGCCAGCAGCTTAACGGCTGCTAGCACAGATACGCAGTATTTT. This codes for CASSLTAASTDTQYF.

This chain uses TRBV19 with TRBJ2-1; no clear D gene. Trimming took 5 bases from V and 8 from J, leaving 7 bases between them. Germline V gene lookup returns CDR1 LNHDA and CDR2 SQIVND (reference sequence). There are 11 residues in the CDR3. The CDR3 reads CASSYRDEQFF. For the CDR3, the DNA is TGTGCCAGTAGTTATAGGGATGAGCAGTTCTTC. The full variable domain, rest sourced from reference TRBV19 and TRBJ2-1, is DGGITQSPKYLFRKEGQNVTLSCEQNLNHDAMYWYRQDPGQGLRLIYYSQIVNDFQKGDIAEGYSVSREKKESFPLTVTSAQKNPTAFYLCASSYRDEQFFGPGTRLTVL.

The chain carries TRBV12-3 or TRBV12-4 and TRBJ2-7; the D gene could be TRBD1 or TRBD2 (5 bases each). V lost 3 bases to trimming and J lost 4 bases, with 13 bases between them. CDR3 length: 14 amino acids. The CDR3 coding sequence is TGTGCCAGCAGTTTGGGGCAGGACTTATACGAGCAGTACTTC. It encodes CASSLGQDLYEQYF.

The table lists this clonotype with many counts. The chain couples TRBV11-2 to TRBJ2-2; D ambiguous. CDR3 size: 15 residues. V lost 3 bases to trimming and J lost 4 bases, with 12 bases between them. CDR1 and CDR2 (germline): SGHAT, FQNNGV. CDR3 amino acids: CASSFRLATTGELFF. The DNA for the CDR3 is TGTGCCAGCAGCTTCCGGTTAGCTACCACCGGGGAGCTGTTTTTT.

The chain has TRBV6-5 and TRBJ2-7; D ambiguous. This CDR3 has 13 residues. V was shortened by 0 bases and J by 7 bases, with 10 bases between the two germline ends. Germline lookup yields CDR1 MNHEY and CDR2 SVGAGI. CDR3 residues: CASSYSHRWEQYF. The CDR3 coding sequence is TGTGCCAGCAGTTACTCACACCGTTGGGAGCAGTACTTC.

This rearrangement joins TRBV7-9 to TRBJ2-5, with TRBD2 matching 11 bases. The CDR3 is 15 residues long. Germline V gives CDR1 SEHNR, CDR2 FQNEAQ (reference sequence). J was trimmed by 8 bases and V by 5 bases; bases with no gene match: 10. The CDR3 protein is CASSRVTSGEDTQYF. CDR3 nucleotide sequence: TGTGCCAGCAGCCGAGTGACTAGCGGGGAGGACACCCAGTACTTC.

In DNA form, the CDR3 reads TGTGCCAGCAGTGTATCAGGGCCCCTATACAATGAGCAGTTCTTC. This gives the protein CASSVSGPLYNEQFF. The rearrangement links TRBV12-3 or TRBV12-4 to TRBJ2-1; D might be TRBD1 (5 bases). The V and J ends lost 5 bases and 4 bases respectively, with 15 bases between them. The CDR3 contains 15 residues.

This clonotype was observed a handful of times. The chain links TRBV6-2 or TRBV6-3 to TRBJ2-3; tentatively, D is TRBD2 (6 bases). The germline V gene encodes CDR1 MNHEY and CDR2 SVGEGT. The CDR3 has 16 residues. Trimming left V 5 bases short and J 5 bases short, with 20 bases between. In DNA, the CDR3 is TGTGCCAGCAGTACCGCCGTAGGCGGGATAAAAGATACGCAGTATTTT. Protein sequence: CASSTAVGGIKDTQYF.

This clonotype was observed a handful of times. The chain carries TRBV4-1 and TRBJ1-5; no firm D call. The CDR3 totals 16 residues. Trimming removed 2 bases from V and 7 bases from J, with 18 bases in between. CDR1 and CDR2 (germline): MGHRA, YSYEKL. CDR3 sequence reads: CASSQLPLGGWQPQHF. For the CDR3, the DNA is TGCGCCAGCAGCCAACTCCCACTCGGAGGGTGGCAGCCCCAGCATTTT.

In this sample, this clonotype turned up a few times. This chain connects TRBV15 to TRBJ2-3; D not certain. The ends were cut back, 5 bases at V and 2 bases at J, with 8 bases in the middle. The germline CDR1 and CDR2 sequences are LNHNV and YYDKDF (reference sequence). The CDR3 length is 13 residues. In DNA, the CDR3 is TGTGCCACCAGCGCTGCCAACACAGATACGCAGTATTTT. Translated: CATSAANTDTQYF.

The genes are TRBV5-1 and TRBJ1-1; D gene ambiguous. Germline CDR1 SGHRS, CDR2 YFSETQ. Trimming cost V 3 bases and J 1 base, with 10 bases left between them. The CDR3 loop spans 14 amino acids. The CDR3 bases are TGCGCCAGCAGCTCAATGGAGGGGAACACTGAAGCTTTCTTT. Translation: CASSSMEGNTEAFF.